This T cell receptor beta chain was recovered during a study of T cell responses to AZD1222 COVID-19 vaccine (dated by TCRdb to the early 2020s). In terms of the full investigation: AZD1222 recipients with second doses at about 4 weeks or about 12 weeks were pooled, because spike-specific TCR depth and breadth did not differ between schedules. TCR sequencing was performed for about 240 trial participants, of whom some 200 were given two doses of AZD1222 and some 26 were given two doses of MenACWY control vaccine. Enrollment into the trials was organized by age into subgroups of 18-55, 56-69 and 70-plus years, and those subgroups contained approximately 160, 26 and 62 TCR-sequenced participants, respectively.

The germline V end is reduced by 4 bases and the J end by 4 bases; junction bases left unmatched: 12. There are 17 amino acids in the CDR3, from cysteine to phenylalanine inclusive. CDR3 DNA only is kept here, 51 bases in frame from base 1. Based on the germline V gene (reference sequence), the CDR1 and CDR2 sequences are LNHDA and SQIVND. Points on this clone: This clone's antigen is unknown. There are no base qualities to consult, and no much larger clone falls within one base.

The time point label of this sample denotes: baseline before first vaccination. The vaccinee samples were drawn from two UK trials, COV001 and COV002, one of which was a single-blind randomized controlled phase 2/3 trial testing AZD1222 (ChAdOx1 nCoV-19) in healthy adults. For TCRbeta chain sequencing, PBMC samples from trial participants were taken at day 0 and at day 28 after the second dose. What the research found in general, with its limitations: Conclusions about previously exposed vaccinees are limited, since just five or six AZD1222 recipients were seropositive for SARS-CoV-2 at baseline. The whole spike protein was spanned by vaccine-associated CD4 TCRs, and dominant responses were seen in regions 160-218 and 743-854. Nearly half of unique spike-specific TCRs reportedly recognized epitopes outside regions mutated in the B.1.351 and B.1.1.7 variants. Because no day 14 peak-response samples were available, repertoires were characterized only after the peak T cell response. After two AZD1222 doses, both the breadth and the depth of spike-specific TCRs were significantly higher than at day 0 and than in MenACWY recipients. In the small 56-69-year group, the increase in depth fell short of significance, most likely because of low power. Most participants were white British and females outnumbered males, and the authors suggested that clonal diversity may have been underestimated.

The CDR3 regions of human TCRbeta chains were analyzed by immunosequencing. Per the source publication's procedure: TCRs in the repertoires were matched against a reference library of SARS-CoV-2-specific TCRs that had been generated with the MIRA antigen-specificity platform. Breadth meant the fraction of unique TCRs that were SARS-CoV-2-associated, whereas depth meant the fraction of total T cells that were SARS-CoV-2-associated. Each spike-specific TCR was assigned to its reactive spike region and to a CD4 or CD8 class using the MIRA data. Log10-transformed breadth and depth values were compared by one-way ANOVA with Sidak's multiple comparisons tests. Not all clones reach the TCRdb copy of this immuneACCESS table, which keeps in-frame sequences only. Checked studies attribute under half of the gap to unresolved V genes and leave the rest unexplained. The D gene and trimming were derived from the DNA, and the V and J assignments and clone size from that table. This sample gives 99,000 or so clones in total; more than 70% of them show up just once. Approximately 10% of the sample goes to the ten largest clones.

The chain employs TRBV19 and TRBJ2-5; 10 bases in the middle match TRBD1. The sequence came from an adult in good health. This specimen was peripheral blood, taken on day 0 of AZD1222 vaccination. Here the CDR3 is given as CASSKTGGGGLGETQYF. The nucleotide sequence is TGTGCCAGTAGTAAGACAGGGGGCGGAGGGTTAGGAGAGACCCAGTACTTC.